Below are 14 T cell receptor beta chains sequenced from a single sample in a study of control samples from healthy donors and cancer patients. The assay was immunoSEQ multiplex PCR, and TCRdb's table has in-frame clones only and misses some. Here the sample spans 120,000 or so clones, 87% being singletons. Sequencing was performed on blood. The receptors were gathered from a man aged 60 to 69 in good health.

The J gene is TRBJ2-5, the V gene TRBV6-1; D is uncertain. CDR1 is MNHNS and CDR2 is SASEGT in the germline V gene. The CDR3 runs to 14 residues. Deletions cut 1 base from V and 1 base from J, with 7 bases between. The CDR3 nucleotides are TGTGCCAGCAGTGAAGGGTTCTCCCAAGAGACCCAGTACTTC. It encodes CASSEGFSQETQYF.

The chain couples TRBV27 to TRBJ2-3; TRBD1 is a possible D gene (6 bases). Germline V gene sequence: CDR1 MNHEY, CDR2 SMNVEV (reference sequence). The CDR3 spans 17 residues. The V end lost 5 bases, the J end lost 0 bases, and 18 bases lay between the germline ends. CDR3 bases: TGTGCCAGCAGTGTCATCGGGACAACCGCTAGCACAGATACGCAGTATTTT. Residues: CASSVIGTTASTDTQYF.

This sequence joins TRBV19 and TRBJ2-3, with 8 bases fitting TRBD2. J gave up 5 bases and V 1 base, and 5 bases lay outside the gene matches. The germline V gene has CDR1 LNHDA and CDR2 SQIVND (reference sequence). The CDR3 totals 15 residues. The CDR3 loop reads CASSIGNSGGDTQYF. The CDR3 DNA reads TGTGCCAGTAGTATAGGAAACAGCGGGGGAGATACGCAGTATTTT.

The chain links TRBV5-1 to TRBJ2-5; no firm D call. From germline, CDR1 is SGHRS and CDR2 YFSETQ. The V gene lost 3 bases and the J gene lost 0 bases, with 6 bases spanning the gap. CDR3 length: 13 residues. The CDR3 region has the DNA TGCGCCAGCAGCTATCTTTACCAAGAGACCCAGTACTTC. Translating gives CASSYLYQETQYF.

The chain couples TRBV4-3 to TRBJ1-6, with TRBD1 matching over 7 bases. The V gene's germline CDR1 is LGHNA and CDR2 YSLEER. The CDR3 totals 15 residues. With V trimmed by 4 bases and J by 6 bases, 6 bases remained unmatched. In DNA form, the CDR3 reads TGCGCCAGCAGCCGCCTTGACAGGGCTAATTCACCCCTCCACTTT. This gives the protein CASSRLDRANSPLHF.

V and J are TRBV11-2 and TRBJ2-5; D gene unclear. Germline assignment: CDR1 SGHAT and CDR2 FQNNGV. This CDR3 contains 13 residues. Trimming cost V 5 bases and J 4 bases, with 11 bases left between them. The CDR3 spells CASSKGLGETQYF. CDR3 DNA: TGTGCCAGCAGCAAAGGTTTAGGAGAGACCCAGTACTTC.

The chain recombines TRBV19 with TRBJ2-3; 7 nucleotides line up with TRBD2. The CDR3 spans 14 residues. Germline CDR1 and CDR2: LNHDA and SQIVND (reference sequence). Trimming at V came to 6 bases and at J to 6 bases, leaving 9 bases not matched to a gene. The CDR3 protein is CASRPRGETDTQYF. The CDR3 DNA follows: TGTGCCAGTAGGCCCCGGGGGGAGACGGATACGCAGTATTTT.

The genes are TRBV3-1 (or the pseudogene TRBV3-2) and TRBJ2-1; D remains ambiguous. CDR3 length: 13 residues. Deletions cut 1 base from V and 9 bases from J, with 10 bases between. Germline V gene sequence: CDR1 LGHDT, CDR2 YNNKEL (reference sequence). The CDR3 protein is CASSQVPAGEQFF. The CDR3 bases are TGTGCCAGCAGCCAAGTCCCTGCCGGTGAGCAGTTCTTC.

This chain uses TRBV2 with TRBJ2-3; 10 bases match TRBD2. The germline CDR1 and CDR2 sequences are SNHLY and FYNNEI. CDR3 length: 18 amino acids. Trimming removed 11 bases from V and 0 bases from J; junction bases left unmatched: 17. The CDR3 DNA follows: TGTGCCTGCAAAAGGGGCTTCCTGACTAGCGGGAGCACAGATACGCAGTATTTT. It codes for CACKRGFLTSGSTDTQYF.

This clone has only a few counts. The V and J genes are TRBV5-1 and TRBJ2-3; 8 positions match TRBD2. The germline V gene encodes CDR1 SGHRS and CDR2 YFSETQ. This CDR3 is 15 amino acids long. Germline trimming cut 4 bases from V and 0 bases from J; bases unmatched to any gene: 4. CDR3 sequence reads: CASSRLAPSTDTQYF. The CDR3 nucleotides read TGCGCCAGCAGCCGACTAGCGCCTAGCACAGATACGCAGTATTTT. The full variable domain, its missing parts supplied by reference TRBV5-1 and TRBJ2-3, is KAGVTQTPRYLIKTRGQQVTLSCSPISGHRSVSWYQQTPGQGLQFLFEYFSETQRNKGNFPGRFSGRQFSNSRSEMNVSTLELGDSALYLCASSRLAPSTDTQYFGPGTRLTVL.

The CDR3 protein is CASSWTRGGEQYF. CDR3 DNA sequence: TGTGCCAGCAGCTGGACCAGGGGAGGGGAGCAGTACTTC. The chain is built from TRBV5-5 and TRBJ2-7; D possibly corresponds to TRBD2 (7 bases). Trimming took 3 bases from V and 7 from J, leaving 14 bases between them. Germline V gene data show CDR1 as SGHKS and CDR2 as YYEKEE (reference sequence). The CDR3 loop spans 13 amino acids.

V usage is TRBV9 and J usage is TRBJ1-1; D possibly corresponds to TRBD1 (6 bases). Germline CDR1 SGDLS, CDR2 YYNGEE. The CDR3 is 12 residues long. Trimming left V 4 bases short and J 11 bases short, with 15 bases between. The CDR3 nucleotides read TGTGCCAGCAGCCTAGAAACAGGGACCGCTTTCTTT. It specifies CASSLETGTAFF.

The chain employs TRBV7-2 and TRBJ2-1, with TRBD1 matching 7 bases. With 6 bases clipped from V and 6 bases from J, the junction kept 11 bases outside the gene matches. CDR1 and CDR2 (germline): SGHTA, FQGNSA. CDR3 length: 15 residues. The DNA of the CDR3 is TGTGCCAGCAGGTCCACAGGGGATGGGGGCAATGAGCAGTTCTTC. Translation: CASRSTGDGGNEQFF. Together with reference TRBV7-2 and TRBJ2-1, the CDR3 gives the full variable domain: GAGVSQSPSNKVTEKGKDVELRCDPISGHTALYWYRQSLGQGLEFLIYFQGNSAPDKSGLPSDRFSAERTGGSVSTLTIQRTQQEDSAVYLCASRSTGDGGNEQFFGPGTRLTVL.

This chain uses TRBV23-1 with TRBJ2-3, with D tentatively TRBD2 (5 bases). TRBV23-1 is an open reading frame whose function is uncertain. Trimming pared 0 bases from V and 4 bases from J, leaving 20 bases between. The CDR3 runs to 18 residues. The CDR3 region has the DNA TGCGCCAGCAGTCAATCTTCCCTCACCGGGATCTGGGCAGATACGCAGTATTTT. Its protein is CASSQSSLTGIWADTQYF.